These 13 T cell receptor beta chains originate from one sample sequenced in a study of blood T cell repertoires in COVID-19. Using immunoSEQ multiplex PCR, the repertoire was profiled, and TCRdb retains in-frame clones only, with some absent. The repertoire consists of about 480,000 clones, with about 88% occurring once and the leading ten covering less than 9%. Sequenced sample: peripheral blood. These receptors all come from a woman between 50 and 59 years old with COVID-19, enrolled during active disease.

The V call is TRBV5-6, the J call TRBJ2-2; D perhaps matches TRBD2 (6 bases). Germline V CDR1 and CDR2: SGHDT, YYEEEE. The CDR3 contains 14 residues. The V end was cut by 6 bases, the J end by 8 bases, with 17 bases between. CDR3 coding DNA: TGTGCCAGCAACGCGGGACTCTTGACGGGGGAGCTGTTTTTT. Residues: CASNAGLLTGELFF.

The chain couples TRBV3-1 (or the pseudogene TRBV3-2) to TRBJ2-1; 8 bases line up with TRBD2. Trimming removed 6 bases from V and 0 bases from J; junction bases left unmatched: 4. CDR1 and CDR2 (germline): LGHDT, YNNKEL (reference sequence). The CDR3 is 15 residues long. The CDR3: CASSHSGGSYNEQFF. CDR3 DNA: TGTGCCAGCAGTCACAGCGGGGGCTCCTACAATGAGCAGTTCTTC.

CDR3: CASSQDRGTYNEQFF. The CDR3 region has the DNA TGCGCCAGCAGCCAAGACAGGGGAACCTACAATGAGCAGTTCTTC. This rearrangement joins TRBV4-1 to TRBJ2-1; possibly TRBD1 for D (6 bases). The CDR3 length is 15 residues. V lost 0 bases, J lost 2 bases, and 8 bases lay in between. The germline CDR1 and CDR2 sequences are MGHRA and YSYEKL.

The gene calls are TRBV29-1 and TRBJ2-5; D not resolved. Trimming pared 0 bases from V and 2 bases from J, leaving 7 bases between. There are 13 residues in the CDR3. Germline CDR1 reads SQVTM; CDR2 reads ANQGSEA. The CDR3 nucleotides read TGCAGCGTTGAAGACGCGAAGCAAGAGACCCAGTACTTC. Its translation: CSVEDAKQETQYF.

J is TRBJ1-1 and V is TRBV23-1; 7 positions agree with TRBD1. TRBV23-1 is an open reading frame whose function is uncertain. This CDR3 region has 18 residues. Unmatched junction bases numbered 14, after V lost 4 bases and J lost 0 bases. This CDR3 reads CASSLGGGTAILNTEAFF. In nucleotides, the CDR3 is TGCGCCAGCAGTCTAGGTGGCGGGACAGCTATTTTGAACACTGAAGCTTTCTTT.

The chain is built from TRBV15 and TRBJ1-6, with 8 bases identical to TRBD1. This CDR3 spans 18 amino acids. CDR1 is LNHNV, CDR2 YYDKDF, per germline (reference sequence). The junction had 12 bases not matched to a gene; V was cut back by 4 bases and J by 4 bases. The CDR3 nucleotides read TGTGCCACCAGCAACCACCCGGGACAGGAGGGTTATAATTCACCCCTCCACTTT. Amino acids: CATSNHPGQEGYNSPLHF.

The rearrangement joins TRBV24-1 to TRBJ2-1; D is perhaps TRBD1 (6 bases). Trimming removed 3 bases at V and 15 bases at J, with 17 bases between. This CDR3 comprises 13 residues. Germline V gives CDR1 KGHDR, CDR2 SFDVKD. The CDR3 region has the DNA TGTGCCACCAGTGATCCTGAAGGGACATCCGCGTTCTTC. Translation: CATSDPEGTSAFF.

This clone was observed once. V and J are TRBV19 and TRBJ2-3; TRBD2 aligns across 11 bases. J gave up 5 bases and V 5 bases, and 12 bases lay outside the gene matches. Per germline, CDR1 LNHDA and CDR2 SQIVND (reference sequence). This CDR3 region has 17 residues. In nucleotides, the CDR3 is TGTGCCAGTAGTCCTGATAGCGGGGGGGCCGATATAGATACGCAGTATTTT. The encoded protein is CASSPDSGGADIDTQYF.

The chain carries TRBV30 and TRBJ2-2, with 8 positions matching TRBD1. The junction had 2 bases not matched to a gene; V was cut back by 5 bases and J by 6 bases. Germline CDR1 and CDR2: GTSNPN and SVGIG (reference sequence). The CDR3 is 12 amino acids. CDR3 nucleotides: TGTGCCTGGCAGGGGGCGCCCGGGGAGCTGTTTTTT. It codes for CAWQGAPGELFF.

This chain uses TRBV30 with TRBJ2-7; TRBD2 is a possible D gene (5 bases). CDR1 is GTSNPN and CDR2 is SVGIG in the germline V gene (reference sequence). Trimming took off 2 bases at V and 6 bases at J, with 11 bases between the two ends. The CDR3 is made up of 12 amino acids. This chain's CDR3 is CAWSREAGEQYF. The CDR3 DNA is TGTGCCTGGAGTCGAGAGGCGGGCGAGCAGTACTTC. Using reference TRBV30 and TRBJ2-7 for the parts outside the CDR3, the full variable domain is SQTIHQWPATLVQPVGSPLSLECTVEGTSNPNLYWYRQAAGRGLQLLFYSVGIGQISSEVPQNLSASRPQDRQFILSSKKLLLSDSGFYLCAWSREAGEQYFGPGTRLTVT.

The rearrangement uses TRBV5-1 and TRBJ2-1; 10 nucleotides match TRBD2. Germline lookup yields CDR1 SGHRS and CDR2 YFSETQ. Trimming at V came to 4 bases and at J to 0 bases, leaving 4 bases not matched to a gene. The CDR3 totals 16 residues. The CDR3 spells CASSLLAGSSYNEQFF. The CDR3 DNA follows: TGCGCCAGCAGCCTACTAGCGGGGAGCTCCTACAATGAGCAGTTCTTC.

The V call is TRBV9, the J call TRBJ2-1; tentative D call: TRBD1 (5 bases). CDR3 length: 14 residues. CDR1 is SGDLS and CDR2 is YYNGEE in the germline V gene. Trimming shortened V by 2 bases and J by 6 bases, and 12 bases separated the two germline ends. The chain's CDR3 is CASSVTGMPNEQFF. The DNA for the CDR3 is TGTGCCAGCAGCGTCACAGGTATGCCCAATGAGCAGTTCTTC.

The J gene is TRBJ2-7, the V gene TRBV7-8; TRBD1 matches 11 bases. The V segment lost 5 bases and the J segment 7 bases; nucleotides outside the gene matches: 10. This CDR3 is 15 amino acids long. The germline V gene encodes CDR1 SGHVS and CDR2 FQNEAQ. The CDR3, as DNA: TGTGCCAGCAGCCCCCTCGGGACAGGGGGGCGGGAGCAGTACTTC. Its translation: CASSPLGTGGREQYF.